The rows below give T cell receptor beta chains drawn from one sample of a study of blood T cell repertoires in COVID-19. Only in-frame clones appear in the TCRdb table, and some are missing; sequencing was by immunoSEQ multiplex PCR. Of more than 45,000 clones in the sample, around 80% were seen once. What was sequenced was peripheral blood. These receptors were collected from a man in his forties with acute or convalescent COVID-19. Both conserved end residues are part of each CDR3. The order of the fields is V gene, D gene, clone size, J gene, CDR3 DNA, CDR3 protein. D genes are given only for firm matches. Expanded clones are given a class, and other clones once, few, many or no size at all.

v_gene: TRBV7-7; d_gene: .; abundance: once; j_gene: TRBJ2-3; CDR3nt: TGTGCCAGCAGCCTAGGATTACAGGGAAGCACAGATACGCAGTATTTT; CDR3aa: CASSLGLQGSTDTQYF
v_gene: TRBV24-1; d_gene: .; abundance: .; j_gene: TRBJ2-1; CDR3nt: TGTGCCACCAGTGGGAGGGGTCTCAATGAGCAGTTCTTC; CDR3aa: CATSGRGLNEQFF
v_gene: TRBV5-1; d_gene: .; abundance: .; j_gene: TRBJ2-7; CDR3nt: TGCGCCAGCAGCTTGGCCACCTACGAGCAGTACTTC; CDR3aa: CASSLATYEQYF
v_gene: TRBV9; d_gene: TRBD1; abundance: .; j_gene: TRBJ1-1; CDR3nt: TGTGCCAGCAGCGTATACGACTCGACAGGGGCTGAAGCTTTCTTT; CDR3aa: CASSVYDSTGAEAFF
v_gene: TRBV7-2; d_gene: .; abundance: .; j_gene: TRBJ2-1; CDR3nt: TGTGCCAGCAGACCAACTGCGGCGGGAACATACAATGAGCAGTTCTTC; CDR3aa: CASRPTAAGTYNEQFF
v_gene: TRBV11-2; d_gene: .; abundance: .; j_gene: TRBJ2-7; CDR3nt: TGTGCCAGCAGCCCCCGGCGGGCAGAGCAGTACTTC; CDR3aa: CASSPRRAEQYF
v_gene: TRBV2; d_gene: .; abundance: .; j_gene: TRBJ1-2; CDR3nt: TGTGCCAGCCTGGGTCGGGGGGGGAGCCGCTACACCTTC; CDR3aa: CASLGRGGSRYTF
v_gene: TRBV9; d_gene: TRBD1; abundance: once; j_gene: TRBJ1-2; CDR3nt: TGTGCCAGCAGCGTAGAGGGACAGGGCCTCTCCTATGGCTACACCTTC; CDR3aa: CASSVEGQGLSYGYTF
v_gene: TRBV2; d_gene: TRBD1; abundance: .; j_gene: TRBJ1-5; CDR3nt: TGTGCCAGCTCGGGACAGTTCAATCAGCCCCAGCATTTT; CDR3aa: CASSGQFNQPQHF
v_gene: TRBV5-1; d_gene: TRBD1; abundance: .; j_gene: TRBJ2-3; CDR3nt: TGCGCCAGCAGCTTGGGGCAGGGGGCAGATACGCAGTATTTT; CDR3aa: CASSLGQGADTQYF
v_gene: TRBV18; d_gene: TRBD1; abundance: .; j_gene: TRBJ1-4; CDR3nt: TGTGCCAGCTCACCGCAGGGGGCGGCTAATGAAAAACTGTTTTTT; CDR3aa: CASSPQGAANEKLFF
v_gene: TRBV5-8; d_gene: .; abundance: .; j_gene: TRBJ2-5; CDR3nt: TGTGCCAGCAGGCGGGGGCGTCAGGTTTCAGAGACCCAGTACTTC; CDR3aa: CASRRGRQVSETQYF
v_gene: TRBV9; d_gene: TRBD1; abundance: .; j_gene: TRBJ1-6; CDR3nt: TGTGCCAGCAGCGTATCACGACAGGGTAACTCACCCCTCCACTTT; CDR3aa: CASSVSRQGNSPLHF
v_gene: TRBV6-5; d_gene: .; abundance: .; j_gene: TRBJ1-6; CDR3nt: TGTGCCAGCAGTTTACAGCCATCAAATTCACCCCTCCACTTT; CDR3aa: CASSLQPSNSPLHF
v_gene: TRBV12-3/TRBV12-4; d_gene: TRBD1; abundance: .; j_gene: TRBJ2-5; CDR3nt: TGTGCCAGCAGCCGGGGACAGAAAGAGACCCAGTACTTC; CDR3aa: CASSRGQKETQYF
v_gene: TRBV5-1; d_gene: .; abundance: .; j_gene: TRBJ1-6; CDR3nt: TGCGCCAGCAGCTTGCTGACAGATTATAATTCACCCCTCCACTTT; CDR3aa: CASSLLTDYNSPLHF
v_gene: TRBV9; d_gene: TRBD2; abundance: .; j_gene: TRBJ2-5; CDR3nt: TGTGCCAGCAGCGTAGATCGGGGGGGCTTAGAGACCCAGTACTTC; CDR3aa: CASSVDRGGLETQYF
v_gene: TRBV6-2/TRBV6-3; d_gene: .; abundance: .; j_gene: TRBJ1-5; CDR3nt: TGTGCCAGCATCCCGGGGAGGGGCAGGGCCGCTGGTCAGCCCCAGCATTTT; CDR3aa: CASIPGRGRAAGQPQHF
v_gene: TRBV6-1; d_gene: .; abundance: .; j_gene: TRBJ1-5; CDR3nt: TGTGCCAGCAAATCTCGGGACACCTATCAGCCCCAGCATTTT; CDR3aa: CASKSRDTYQPQHF
v_gene: TRBV5-4; d_gene: TRBD2; abundance: .; j_gene: TRBJ2-2; CDR3nt: TGTGCCAGCAGCCGAGGACTAGCGGGGGGGCGGACCGGGGAGCTGTTTTTT; CDR3aa: CASSRGLAGGRTGELFF
v_gene: TRBV3-1/TRBV3-2; d_gene: .; abundance: .; j_gene: TRBJ1-6; CDR3nt: TGTGCCAGCAGCCAAGGCCGGGGGGCGCGATCACCCCTCCACTTT; CDR3aa: CASSQGRGARSPLHF
v_gene: TRBV6-5; d_gene: .; abundance: .; j_gene: TRBJ2-5; CDR3nt: TGTGCCAGCACCCAGGGGCGGGCCCAGGAGACCCAGTACTTC; CDR3aa: CASTQGRAQETQYF
v_gene: TRBV19; d_gene: TRBD1; abundance: .; j_gene: TRBJ1-6; CDR3nt: TGTGCCAGTAGTTTGACGACAGGGAACAATTCACCCCTCCACTTT; CDR3aa: CASSLTTGNNSPLHF
v_gene: TRBV5-1; d_gene: .; abundance: few; j_gene: TRBJ2-2; CDR3nt: TGCGCCAGCAGTGTGACTGCGAACACCGGGGAGCTGTTTTTT; CDR3aa: CASSVTANTGELFF
v_gene: TRBV11-3; d_gene: TRBD2; abundance: once; j_gene: TRBJ2-1; CDR3nt: TGTGCCAGCAGCTTTGGGGGGGACGCTTACAATGAGCAGTTCTTC; CDR3aa: CASSFGGDAYNEQFF
v_gene: TRBV18; d_gene: TRBD1; abundance: .; j_gene: TRBJ1-1; CDR3nt: TGTGCCAGCTCACCAGACAGGGGAAACACTGAAGCTTTCTTT; CDR3aa: CASSPDRGNTEAFF
v_gene: TRBV6-5; d_gene: .; abundance: .; j_gene: TRBJ1-6; CDR3nt: TGTGCCAGCAGTTTCGACGGGGAGAATTCACCCCTCCACTTT; CDR3aa: CASSFDGENSPLHF